This entry lists 7 T cell receptor beta chains sequenced from one sample in a study of technical replicates of blood from a few donors. TCRdb's table, derived via immunoSEQ multiplex PCR, lists solely in-frame clones and lacks some. The data show tens of thousands of clones, roughly 96% seen once. The sequenced sample consisted of T cells isolated from PBMCs. The receptors derive from a human donor in good health.

The V call is TRBV7-3, the J call TRBJ2-2; no definite D call. This CDR3 has 12 amino acids. From germline, CDR1 is SGHTA and CDR2 FQGTGA. The V end was cut by 0 bases, the J end by 8 bases, with 4 bases between. CDR3 protein: CASSLTAGELFF. Here the CDR3 DNA reads TGTGCCAGCAGCTTAACAGCGGGGGAGCTGTTTTTT.

The chain carries TRBV7-8 and TRBJ1-5; possible D gene TRBD1, 5 bases. Germline assignment: CDR1 SGHVS and CDR2 FQNEAQ. V was pared by 3 bases and J by 0 bases, with 12 bases between. This CDR3 has 16 residues. This CDR3 is CASSFGTGYSNQPQHF. The CDR3, as DNA: TGTGCCAGCAGCTTCGGGACTGGGTATAGCAATCAGCCCCAGCATTTT.

This clone has only one observation. V is TRBV7-9 and J is TRBJ2-4; TRBD1 matches 12 bases. The ends lost 5 bases at V and 8 bases at J; junction bases unmatched: 10. The germline gives CDR1 SEHNR, CDR2 FQNEAQ (reference sequence). There are 16 residues in the CDR3. The CDR3, as DNA: TGTGCCAGCAGCCCGGGGACAGGGGGCATTGAGGACATTCAGTACTTC. It encodes CASSPGTGGIEDIQYF. Looking up the rest from reference TRBV7-9 and TRBJ2-4 gives the full variable domain: DTGVSQNPRHKITKRGQNVTFRCDPISEHNRLYWYRQTLGQGPEFLTYFQNEAQLEKSRLLSDRFSAERPKGSFSTLEIQRTEQGDSAMYLCASSPGTGGIEDIQYFGAGTRLSVL.

The chain has TRBV28 and TRBJ2-7; 9 bases map to TRBD1. Per the germline V gene, CDR1 is MDHEN and CDR2 is SYDVKM. V lost 7 bases to trimming and J lost 1 base; unmatched junction nucleotides: 8. The length of the CDR3 is 15 residues. In nucleotides, the CDR3 is TGTGCCAGCAACGTCGACAGGGGGAGGTCCTACGAGCAGTACTTC. This sequence encodes CASNVDRGRSYEQYF.

CDR3 in DNA: TGTGCCAGCAGTTTTCTCGGAACAGGGTTCCATGAGCAGTTCTTC. Its translation: CASSFLGTGFHEQFF. This chain connects TRBV27 to TRBJ2-1; D may be TRBD1 (6 bases). This CDR3 is 15 amino acids long. The germline CDR1 and CDR2 sequences are MNHEY and SMNVEV (reference sequence). Trimming took off 3 bases at V and 8 bases at J, with 17 bases between the two ends.

The rearrangement joins TRBV4-1 to TRBJ2-5; TRBD2 matches at 8 bases. Germline V gene lookup returns CDR1 MGHRA and CDR2 YSYEKL. The length of the CDR3 is 14 residues. V shed 4 bases, J shed 5 bases, and the junction held 6 bases outside the gene matches. CDR3 in amino acids: CASSPRTGGETQYF. CDR3 nucleotide sequence: TGCGCCAGCAGCCCCCGGACGGGAGGGGAGACCCAGTACTTC.

This rearrangement joins TRBV18 to TRBJ2-5; TRBD1 matches at 8 bases. The CDR3 runs 14 residues. Germline trimming cut 6 bases from V and 5 bases from J; bases unmatched to any gene: 8. CDR1 KGHSH and CDR2 LQKENI come from the germline V gene. The CDR3 protein is CASSPSTGGETQYF. The DNA for the CDR3 is TGTGCCAGCTCCCCTTCAACAGGGGGGGAGACCCAGTACTTC.